The 22 T cell receptor beta chains in this list originate from one sample, sequenced in a study of radiotherapy plus CTLA-4 blockade in lung cancer. Here immunoSEQ multiplex PCR was the method, and the copy in TCRdb shows in-frame clones only, minus some. The repertoire holds 35,000 to 40,000 clones, with approximately 85% as singletons. The sequenced sample was peripheral blood, obtained from a patient treated with radiotherapy plus ipilimumab. Receptors were obtained from a human donor with non-small cell lung cancer who had stable disease on radiotherapy plus ipilimumab.

The chain couples TRBV27 to TRBJ2-1; 13 bases match TRBD2. Unmatched junction bases numbered 5, after V lost 5 bases and J lost 7 bases. The CDR3 totals 15 residues. Germline V gene lookup returns CDR1 MNHEY and CDR2 SMNVEV (reference sequence). CDR3 in DNA: TGTGCCAGCAGTACTAGCGGGAGGGGAGAGAATGAGCAGTTCTTC. Protein product: CASSTSGRGENEQFF.

The chain carries TRBV9 and TRBJ2-7; D gene unclear. Trimming cost V 0 bases and J 1 base, with 8 bases left between them. Germline V lookup: CDR1 SGDLS, CDR2 YYNGEE. There are 14 residues in the CDR3. The CDR3 reads CASSVVAGSYEQYF. CDR3 DNA: TGTGCCAGCAGCGTAGTCGCAGGATCCTACGAGCAGTACTTC.

The chain recombines TRBV28 with TRBJ2-3, with TRBD2 identical over 7 bases. The V and J ends lost 6 bases and 0 bases, in that order; junction bases with no gene match: 9. This CDR3 has 16 residues. Germline loops: CDR1 MDHEN, CDR2 SYDVKM. DNA of the CDR3: TGTGCCAGCAGCCCTTATAGCGGGCGCAGCACAGATACGCAGTATTTT. Its translation is CASSPYSGRSTDTQYF. Full variable domain (outside the CDR3, taken from reference TRBV28 and TRBJ2-3): DVKVTQSSRYLVKRTGEKVFLECVQDMDHENMFWYRQDPGLGLRLIYFSYDVKMKEKGDIPEGYSVSREKKERFSLILESASTNQTSMYLCASSPYSGRSTDTQYFGPGTRLTVL.

The chain has TRBV5-6 and TRBJ2-1; TRBD2 is a possible D gene (6 bases). The CDR3 contains 14 residues. Germline V gene sequence: CDR1 SGHDT, CDR2 YYEEEE. With 2 bases removed from V and 2 bases from J, the gap between germline ends came to 8 bases. CDR3 in DNA: TGTGCCAGCAGCTTCCGCGGGACCTACAATGAGCAGTTCTTC. This encodes CASSFRGTYNEQFF.

The chain is built from TRBV25-1 and TRBJ1-1; 9 bases fit TRBD1. The CDR3 consists of 18 residues. Germline-derived CDR1 and CDR2 are MGHDK and SYGVNS. The ends lost 4 bases at V and 0 bases at J; junction bases unmatched: 12. For the CDR3, the DNA is TGTGCCAGCAGTGGGAGACAGGGGGGGTTGAATATGAACACTGAAGCTTTCTTT. Encoded protein: CASSGRQGGLNMNTEAFF. Drawing the rest from reference TRBV25-1 and TRBJ1-1, the complete variable domain is EADIYQTPRYLVIGTGKKITLECSQTMGHDKMYWYQQDPGMELHLIHYSYGVNSTEKGDLSSESTVSRIRTEHFPLTLESARPSHTSQYLCASSGRQGGLNMNTEAFFGQGTRLTVV.

This chain connects TRBV9 to TRBJ1-2, with no clear D. CDR1 is SGDLS, CDR2 YYNGEE, per germline. Trimming removed 3 bases at V and 4 bases at J, with 10 bases between. This CDR3 contains 13 residues. CDR3 protein: CASSATELYGYTF. The CDR3 DNA sequence: TGTGCCAGCAGCGCGACGGAGCTCTATGGCTACACCTTC.

The chain carries TRBV25-1 and TRBJ2-2; no definite D call. The CDR3 runs 11 residues. Germline values: CDR1 MGHDK, CDR2 SYGVNS. V was cut by 4 bases and J by 7 bases, with 4 bases left in between. CDR3 protein: CASSAFGELFF. CDR3 in DNA: TGTGCCAGCAGTGCCTTCGGGGAGCTGTTTTTT. Full variable domain (remainder filled in from reference TRBV25-1 and TRBJ2-2): EADIYQTPRYLVIGTGKKITLECSQTMGHDKMYWYQQDPGMELHLIHYSYGVNSTEKGDLSSESTVSRIRTEHFPLTLESARPSHTSQYLCASSAFGELFFGEGSRLTVL.

This clone was counted between two and nine times. This rearrangement joins TRBV4-3 to TRBJ1-3, with a possible D match to TRBD1 (5 bases). CDR3 length: 16 residues. CDR1 and CDR2 from the germline V gene are LGHNA and YSLEER. V dropped 0 bases and J dropped 2 bases, with 11 bases sitting between them. The CDR3 bases are TGCGCCAGCAGCCAAGATGCCCCAGGGACTGGAAACACCATATATTTT. Translating gives CASSQDAPGTGNTIYF.

The chain employs TRBV7-9 and TRBJ2-1, with a tentative D call TRBD2 (6 bases). Trimming took off 6 bases at V and 9 bases at J, with 15 bases between the two ends. This CDR3 comprises 13 residues. Germline V gene data show CDR1 as SEHNR and CDR2 as FQNEAQ (reference sequence). The CDR3 DNA sequence: TGTGCCAGCAGATTCGGGAGCGGCCCTGAGCAGTTCTTC. This translates into CASRFGSGPEQFF.

This clone was observed once. Distinct nucleotide sequences in the sample also encode this CDR3. This chain joins TRBV5-4 and TRBJ2-7, with D tentatively TRBD2 (6 bases). The CDR3 sequence is 14 residues long. V lost 0 bases and J lost 1, with 8 bases in between. Germline V gene data show CDR1 as SGHNT and CDR2 as YYREEE (reference sequence). The CDR3 DNA follows: TGTGCCAGCAGCTTGGATCGGGGGTCCTACGAGCAGTACTTC. It translates to CASSLDRGSYEQYF.

The V and J genes are TRBV5-6 and TRBJ1-1; D unresolved. The CDR3 extends over 15 amino acids. V shed 0 bases and J shed 0 bases, with 9 bases lying between them. Germline loops: CDR1 SGHDT, CDR2 YYEEEE. The CDR3, as DNA: TGTGCCAGCAGCTTGGGGGCCCAAATGAACACTGAAGCTTTCTTT. Translating gives CASSLGAQMNTEAFF. Full variable domain (remainder filled in from reference TRBV5-6 and TRBJ1-1): DAGVTQSPTHLIKTRGQQVTLRCSPKSGHDTVSWYQQALGQGPQFIFQYYEEEERQRGNFPDRFSGHQFPNYSSELNVNALLLGDSALYLCASSLGAQMNTEAFFGQGTRLTVV.

This clone has just one count. Other nucleotide sequences from this sample produce the same CDR3. The V call is TRBV9, the J call TRBJ2-5; D might be TRBD2 (5 bases). Germline lookup yields CDR1 SGDLS and CDR2 YYNGEE. CDR3 length: 14 residues. Deletions cut 0 bases from V and 4 bases from J, with 10 bases between. CDR3 amino acids: CASSVGGSGETQYF. CDR3 in DNA: TGTGCCAGCAGCGTAGGAGGGAGTGGAGAGACCCAGTACTTC.

As regards this clone: Other DNA sequences in the same sample also yield this CDR3. This chain connects TRBV7-9 to TRBJ2-5; no reliable D call. The CDR3 consists of 13 residues. CDR1 is SEHNR and CDR2 is FQNEAQ in the germline V gene (reference sequence). V was cut by 4 bases and J by 3 bases, with 9 bases left in between. CDR3 in DNA: TGTGCCAGCAGCTCACCTCTAAAAGAGACCCAGTACTTC. This codes for CASSSPLKETQYF.

This sequence joins TRBV27 and TRBJ2-2; D might be TRBD2 (6 bases). V was clipped by 0 bases and J by 0 bases, with 11 bases between them. In germline, CDR1 is MNHEY, CDR2 SMNVEV (reference sequence). This CDR3 region has 17 residues. The DNA of the CDR3 is TGTGCCAGCAGTTTATCGCGACTAGGAGCGAACACCGGGGAGCTGTTTTTT. Translation gives CASSLSRLGANTGELFF.

The gene calls are TRBV7-2 and TRBJ1-6; 9 bases fit TRBD1. This CDR3 region has 16 residues. The germline V gene has CDR1 SGHTA and CDR2 FQGNSA. J lost 7 bases, V lost 2 bases, and 6 bases had no gene match. In DNA, the CDR3 is TGTGCCAGCAGCTTAATGGCCGGGACAGGGAATTCACCCCTCCACTTT. It specifies CASSLMAGTGNSPLHF. The whole variable domain, filled in from reference TRBV7-2 and TRBJ1-6, reads GAGVSQSPSNKVTEKGKDVELRCDPISGHTALYWYRQSLGQGLEFLIYFQGNSAPDKSGLPSDRFSAERTGGSVSTLTIQRTQQEDSAVYLCASSLMAGTGNSPLHFGNGTRLTVT.

The chain has TRBV19 and TRBJ1-1; tentative D call: TRBD1 (6 bases). V lost 4 bases, J lost 0 bases, and 15 bases lay in between. The CDR3 length is 16 residues. Per the germline V gene, CDR1 is LNHDA and CDR2 is SQIVND (reference sequence). For the CDR3, the DNA is TGTGCCAGTAGTACTCCCCGGCAGGGGATGAACACTGAAGCTTTCTTT. Its translation is CASSTPRQGMNTEAFF.

In this sample, this clone turned up a few times. The gene calls are TRBV19 and TRBJ1-2, with a tentative D call TRBD1 (6 bases). Germline CDR1 and CDR2: LNHDA and SQIVND (reference sequence). The ends were cut back, 10 bases at V and 5 bases at J, with 20 bases in the middle. This CDR3 has 14 amino acids. CDR3 nucleotide sequence: TGTGCCAATCTCCTGGGGACACGCGCTTATGGCTACACCTTC. The encoded protein is CANLLGTRAYGYTF.

The chain links TRBV27 to TRBJ2-5; 7 bases fit TRBD1. TRBJ2-7 explains the end of the DNA better; the J call may be wrong. The CDR3 runs to 13 residues. Germline assignment: CDR1 MNHEY and CDR2 SMNVEV (reference sequence). Written as DNA, the CDR3 is TGTGCCAGCGGTAGACAGGGCCGTTACGAGCAGTACTTC. Translating gives CASGRQGRYEQYF.

The chain combines TRBV7-3 with TRBJ1-1; no clear D gene. CDR3 length equals 15 residues. Germline-derived CDR1 and CDR2 are SGHTA and FQGTGA. Trimming left V 0 bases short and J 5 bases short, with 13 bases between. The CDR3 here is CASSLTGSGDTEAFF. DNA of the CDR3: TGTGCCAGCAGCTTAACAGGTTCCGGGGATACTGAAGCTTTCTTT.

This clone occurred once. The chain recombines TRBV25-1 with TRBJ1-1; D is perhaps TRBD1 (5 bases). Deletions cut 2 bases from V and 5 bases from J, with 9 bases between. From germline, CDR1 is MGHDK and CDR2 SYGVNS. The CDR3 has 13 amino acids. The CDR3 reads CASSELGGTEAFF. Written as DNA, the CDR3 is TGTGCCAGCAGTGAACTTGGGGGGACTGAAGCTTTCTTT.

The chain recombines TRBV23-1 with TRBJ2-1; weak D call: TRBD2 (6 bases). TRBV23-1 is an ORF; its function is uncertain. V was clipped by 5 bases and J by 6 bases, with 20 bases between them. The CDR3 is 16 amino acids. The CDR3 loop is CASSKAVLGGCNEQFF. The CDR3, as DNA: TGCGCCAGCAGTAAGGCGGTCCTGGGAGGTTGCAATGAGCAGTTCTTC.

The chain couples TRBV7-3 to TRBJ2-3; the D is unclear. Deletions cut 5 bases from V and 0 bases from J, with 9 bases between. The CDR3 is 14 amino acids. In germline, CDR1 is SGHTA, CDR2 FQGTGA. The CDR3 DNA reads TGTGCCAGCAGCCCGCTTACTAGCACAGATACGCAGTATTTT. It yields the protein CASSPLTSTDTQYF.